The 5 T cell receptor beta chains presented below share a single source sample, sequenced in a study of blood T cell repertoires in COVID-19. Libraries were prepared by immunoSEQ multiplex PCR; TCRdb keeps only in-frame clonotypes and omits some of them. This sample has approximately 290,000 clones; approximately 86% occur once, and the top ten carry 2% to 3%. The sample comprised peripheral blood. The receptors originated from a man younger than 30 with active or convalescent COVID-19.

CDR3 amino acids: CASSGGQGNTEAFF. The CDR3 bases are TGTGCCAGCAGCGGGGGACAGGGCAACACTGAAGCTTTCTTT. V and J are TRBV5-4 and TRBJ1-1, with TRBD1 matching over 9 bases. The CDR3 is made up of 14 amino acids. Trimming took 4 bases from V and 2 from J; bases not matched to a gene: 3. In germline, CDR1 is SGHNT, CDR2 YYREEE (reference sequence).

The rearrangement uses TRBV7-9 and TRBJ1-5; TRBD1 matches at 7 bases. Per the germline V gene, CDR1 is SEHNR and CDR2 is FQNEAQ (reference sequence). This CDR3 is built from 19 residues. V lost 5 bases and J lost 5; bases outside the gene matches: 21. The CDR3 DNA reads TGTGCCAGCAGCGAGGGAAGCCGGGACAGCTTTACGGGGCATCAGCCCCAGCATTTT. Translating gives CASSEGSRDSFTGHQPQHF.

The rearrangement uses TRBV4-1 and TRBJ2-1; 10 bases fit TRBD1. This CDR3 spans 15 amino acids. The V gene's germline CDR1 is MGHRA and CDR2 YSYEKL. V shed 1 base, J shed 12 bases, and the junction held 9 bases outside the gene matches. The CDR3 is CASSQAYGQGGWQFF. CDR3 sequence (DNA): TGCGCCAGCAGCCAAGCCTACGGACAGGGGGGATGGCAGTTCTTC.

The chain recombines TRBV10-3 with TRBJ2-7, with TRBD1 identical over 9 bases. V lost 0 bases, J lost 2 bases, and 5 bases stayed unmatched. The CDR3 is made up of 16 amino acids. CDR1 and CDR2 (germline): ENHRY, SYGVKD. CDR3 coding DNA: TGTGCCATCAGTGAGTCTATTAGGACAGGGGCCTACGAGCAGTACTTC. Its protein is CAISESIRTGAYEQYF.

The rearrangement uses TRBV28 and TRBJ2-5; TRBD2 might be the D (5 bases). From germline, CDR1 is MDHEN and CDR2 SYDVKM. CDR3 length: 15 amino acids. V was pared by 2 bases and J by 4 bases, with 14 bases between. DNA for the CDR3: TGTGCCAGCAGTTTACTACTTGGCGGGTCAGAGACCCAGTACTTC. This translates into CASSLLLGGSETQYF.